The rows below give T cell receptor beta chains drawn from one sample of a study of shared clonotypes between healthy human individuals. Using immunoSEQ multiplex PCR, the repertoire was profiled, and TCRdb retains in-frame clones only, with some absent. Here the sample spans over 2,000,000 clones, just under 95% being singletons. What was sequenced was naive CD8+ T cells from PBMCs. These receptors came from a man aged 18 to 35 in good health. Some clones in this sample may be carry-over from other donors' samples. The CDR3 runs from the conserved cysteine through the conserved F or W. D genes are given only for firm matches. The listing skips clone size in some rows; elsewhere it reads once, few, many or a size class.

D gene	clone size	V gene	J gene	CDR3 protein	CDR3 DNA
TRBD1	-	TRBV4-1	TRBJ1-2	CASSPEGARGYGYTF	TGCGCCAGCAGCCCGGAGGGGGCCAGAGGCTATGGCTACACCTTC
-	-	TRBV6-5	TRBJ2-7	CASSPPSAHEQYF	TGTGCCAGCAGCCCACCCTCAGCCCACGAGCAGTACTTC
TRBD2	-	TRBV6-1	TRBJ2-6	CASSEGLAVLSSGANVLTF	TGTGCCAGCAGTGAAGGGCTAGCGGTCCTCTCCTCTGGGGCCAACGTCCTGACTTTC
-	-	TRBV2	TRBJ1-5	CASSAVSRNQPQHF	TGTGCCAGCAGCGCAGTGTCCCGAAATCAGCCCCAGCATTTT
-	-	TRBV29-1	TRBJ2-2	CSVVAANTGELFF	TGCAGCGTTGTGGCGGCGAACACCGGGGAGCTGTTTTTT
TRBD1	-	TRBV7-9	TRBJ1-3	CASSQDRGGNTIYF	TGTGCCAGCAGCCAAGACAGGGGTGGGAACACCATATATTTT
TRBD1	-	TRBV28	TRBJ2-3	CASSSDRRIDTQYF	TGTGCCAGCAGTTCGGACAGGCGGATAGATACGCAGTATTTT
-	-	TRBV28	TRBJ1-5	CASSLRDQPQHF	TGTGCCAGCAGTTTACGGGATCAGCCCCAGCATTTT
-	once	TRBV27	TRBJ1-5	CASSFRVGQPQHF	TGTGCCAGCAGTTTCAGGGTCGGACAGCCCCAGCATTTT
-	-	TRBV27	TRBJ1-2	CASSLLRPGGIYGYTF	TGTGCCAGCAGTTTACTCCGACCGGGAGGAATCTATGGCTACACCTTC
-	-	TRBV30	TRBJ1-2	CAWRGARFGYTF	TGTGCCTGGAGGGGGGCCAGGTTTGGCTACACCTTC
-	-	TRBV6-6	TRBJ1-1	CASSSNRENTEAFF	TGTGCCAGCAGTTCAAACAGGGAGAACACTGAAGCTTTCTTT
-	-	TRBV20-1	TRBJ2-7	CSAPRDNEQYF	TGCAGTGCTCCGAGGGATAACGAGCAGTACTTC
-	-	TRBV7-7	TRBJ2-1	CASSSMYSANYNEQFF	TGTGCCAGCAGCTCTATGTATAGCGCAAATTACAATGAGCAGTTCTTC
TRBD2	-	TRBV2	TRBJ2-7	CASSGPRTSGRAYEQYF	TGTGCCAGCAGTGGACCTAGGACTAGCGGGAGGGCCTACGAGCAGTACTTC
-	-	TRBV19	TRBJ1-1	CASLLTPNTEAFF	TGTGCCAGTCTGCTGACCCCAAACACTGAAGCTTTCTTT